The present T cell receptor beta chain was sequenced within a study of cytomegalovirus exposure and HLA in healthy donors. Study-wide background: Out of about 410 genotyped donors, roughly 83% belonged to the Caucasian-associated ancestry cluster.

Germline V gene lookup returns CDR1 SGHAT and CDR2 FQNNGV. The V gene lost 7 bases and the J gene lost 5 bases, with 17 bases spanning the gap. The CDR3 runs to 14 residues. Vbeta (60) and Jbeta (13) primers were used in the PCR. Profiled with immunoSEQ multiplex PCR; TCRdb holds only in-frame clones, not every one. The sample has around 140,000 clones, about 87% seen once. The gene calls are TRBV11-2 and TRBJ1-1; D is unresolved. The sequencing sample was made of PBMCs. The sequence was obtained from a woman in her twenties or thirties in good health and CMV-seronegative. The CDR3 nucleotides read TGTGCCAGCACCCTTCCCTGGGCTGGAACTGAAGCTTTCTTT. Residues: CASTLPWAGTEAFF. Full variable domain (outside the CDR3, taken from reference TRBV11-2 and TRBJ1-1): EAGVAQSPRYKIIEKRQSVAFWCNPISGHATLYWYQQILGQGPKLLIQFQNNGVVDDSQLPKDRFSAERLKGVDSTLKIQPAKLEDSAVYLCASTLPWAGTEAFFGQGTRLTVV.